The source of this TCR beta chain is a study of T-cell reconstitution after alpha-beta-depleted transplantation in children. The study's findings and limits: About two months after transplant, alpha-beta T cells reportedly came from several hundred expanded graft clones. It was surviving recipient T cells and thymic progenitors that gave some patients high TCRbeta diversity at day 60.

Germline trimming cut 4 bases from V and 10 bases from J; bases unmatched to any gene: 16. Germline CDR1 SGHRS, CDR2 YFSETQ. This CDR3 has 16 residues. Unique molecular identifiers were used in preparing the TCRbeta library. Each CDR3 protein gets one entry after TCRdb re-called the PCR reads with MiXCR. The sample lists roughly 350,000 distinct CDR3 sequences, around 15% occurring once. This clonotype was counted between two and nine times. Its antigen is still unknown. The receptor was derived from a male patient between 2 and 10 years old who had a stem cell transplant for acute lymphoblastic leukemia, so the T cells may come from the graft donor. The material was PBMCs, mostly from graft donor cells, obtained 360 days after TCRalphabeta/CD19-depleted stem cell transplant. The rearrangement uses TRBV5-1 and TRBJ2-1; 8 bases are shared with TRBD1. CDR3 in amino acids: CASSPAGNRGDHEQFF. For the CDR3, the DNA is TGCGCCAGCAGCCCCGCGGGTAACAGGGGGGACCACGAGCAGTTCTTC.